A selection of T cell receptor beta chains follows, all from one sample in a study of cytomegalovirus exposure and HLA in healthy donors. Profiling relied on immunoSEQ multiplex PCR, and the TCRdb table lists in-frame clones only, not all of them. The sample has approximately 190,000 clones; approximately 85% are singletons. The sequenced sample consisted of PBMCs. The receptors derive from a woman in her forties or fifties in good health and CMV-seropositive. Each CDR3 is given with its conserved first and last residue. Fields, in order: clone size, D gene, J gene, V gene, CDR3 DNA, CDR3 protein. The D gene is left open where the match is weak. Not all rows give a size; the values are once, few, many and, for expanded clones, a class.

clone_size: -
d_call: -
j_call: TRBJ2-7
v_call: TRBV30
cdr3_nt: TGTGCCTGGAGCTCACAGACAGCCTTGGACTTC
cdr3_aa: CAWSSQTALDF

clone_size: -
d_call: -
j_call: TRBJ2-2
v_call: TRBV2
cdr3_nt: TGTGCCAGCACCACAGGGAACACCGGGGAGCTGTTTTTT
cdr3_aa: CASTTGNTGELFF

clone_size: -
d_call: TRBD1
j_call: TRBJ1-6
v_call: TRBV6-1
cdr3_nt: TGTGCCAGCAGTGAAACGGACAGGAGTCCCTCCTATAATTCACCCCTCCACTTT
cdr3_aa: CASSETDRSPSYNSPLHF

clone_size: -
d_call: TRBD1
j_call: TRBJ2-7
v_call: TRBV6-1
cdr3_nt: TGTGCCAGCAGTGTTGGACAGGGAACCTACGAGCAGTACTTC
cdr3_aa: CASSVGQGTYEQYF

clone_size: -
d_call: TRBD2
j_call: TRBJ2-3
v_call: TRBV25-1
cdr3_nt: TGTGCCAGCAGTGAGCGGGGGGGCGGTAAGAGTGGGACAGATACGCAGTATTTT
cdr3_aa: CASSERGGGKSGTDTQYF

clone_size: -
d_call: -
j_call: TRBJ1-5
v_call: TRBV19
cdr3_nt: TGTGCCAGTACCCCTCAGGGGAGTCAGCCCCAGCATTTT
cdr3_aa: CASTPQGSQPQHF

clone_size: few
d_call: -
j_call: TRBJ2-7
v_call: TRBV27
cdr3_nt: TGTGCCAGCAGTTTCCAGGGAACCTACGAGCAGTACTTC
cdr3_aa: CASSFQGTYEQYF

clone_size: -
d_call: TRBD1
j_call: TRBJ2-7
v_call: TRBV5-1
cdr3_nt: TGCGCCAGCAGCGCAACCGGGACAGGAGGCTCCTACGAGCAGTACTTC
cdr3_aa: CASSATGTGGSYEQYF

clone_size: -
d_call: -
j_call: TRBJ1-6
v_call: TRBV5-4
cdr3_nt: TGTGCCAGCAGCTTCATACCGGGGGACTCACCCCTCCACTTT
cdr3_aa: CASSFIPGDSPLHF

clone_size: once
d_call: -
j_call: TRBJ2-1
v_call: TRBV9
cdr3_nt: TGTGCCAGCAGCGCCTCAGGCAATGAGCAGTTCTTC
cdr3_aa: CASSASGNEQFF

clone_size: -
d_call: TRBD1
j_call: TRBJ1-5
v_call: TRBV6-1
cdr3_nt: TGTGCCAGCAAATCAGGGGGCGGCAATCAGCCCCAGCATTTT
cdr3_aa: CASKSGGGNQPQHF

clone_size: -
d_call: TRBD2
j_call: TRBJ2-1
v_call: TRBV4-1
cdr3_nt: TGCGCCAGCAGCCAAGAAGGTTCTAGCGGGAGAGGTGAGCAGTTCTTC
cdr3_aa: CASSQEGSSGRGEQFF

clone_size: -
d_call: -
j_call: TRBJ2-3
v_call: TRBV14
cdr3_nt: TGTGCCAGCAGCCGGACTAATTGGGCCGATACGCAGTATTTT
cdr3_aa: CASSRTNWADTQYF

clone_size: once
d_call: TRBD2
j_call: TRBJ2-7
v_call: TRBV5-1
cdr3_nt: TGCGCCAGCCAACTAGCGAGGGGTGGGTACGAGCAGTACTTC
cdr3_aa: CASQLARGGYEQYF

clone_size: -
d_call: TRBD1
j_call: TRBJ1-2
v_call: TRBV9
cdr3_nt: TGTGCCAGCAGCGGGGACAGGGGGGGCTATGGCTACACCTTC
cdr3_aa: CASSGDRGGYGYTF

clone_size: -
d_call: -
j_call: TRBJ1-1
v_call: TRBV7-9
cdr3_nt: TGTTCCAGCAGCTTCGAGATGAACACTGAAGCTTTCTTT
cdr3_aa: CSSSFEMNTEAFF

clone_size: -
d_call: TRBD2
j_call: TRBJ2-1
v_call: TRBV6-5
cdr3_nt: TGTGCCAGCACCCGGGGACTAGCGGGAGCTGAGCAGTTCTTC
cdr3_aa: CASTRGLAGAEQFF

clone_size: once
d_call: -
j_call: TRBJ1-2
v_call: TRBV27
cdr3_nt: TGTGCCAGCAGTTTAGATAGGGGAGGGTATGGCTACACCTTC
cdr3_aa: CASSLDRGGYGYTF

clone_size: -
d_call: -
j_call: TRBJ1-4
v_call: TRBV15
cdr3_nt: TGTGCCACCGGGGCAGATGGCAATGAAAAACTGTTTTTT
cdr3_aa: CATGADGNEKLFF

clone_size: -
d_call: -
j_call: TRBJ2-5
v_call: TRBV10-2
cdr3_nt: TGCGCCAGCAGTGGGTCCAGGATGGAGACCCAGTACTTC
cdr3_aa: CASSGSRMETQYF

clone_size: once
d_call: -
j_call: TRBJ2-1
v_call: TRBV6-4
cdr3_nt: TGTGCCAGCAGTGACACAGGGGGGGAGAACAATGAGCAGTTCTTC
cdr3_aa: CASSDTGGENNEQFF

clone_size: -
d_call: -
j_call: TRBJ1-2
v_call: TRBV20-1
cdr3_nt: TGCAGTGGGAGTACGGGTACTGGCTACACCTTC
cdr3_aa: CSGSTGTGYTF

clone_size: few
d_call: -
j_call: TRBJ2-3
v_call: TRBV14
cdr3_nt: TGTGCCAGCAGCCAAGAGCGCGGGGACCCGGGGCCGGTAGATACGCAGTATTTT
cdr3_aa: CASSQERGDPGPVDTQYF

clone_size: -
d_call: TRBD1
j_call: TRBJ2-5
v_call: TRBV5-5
cdr3_nt: TGTGCCAGCAGCATATGGACAGGCTATAGGGACCAAGAGACCCAGTACTTC
cdr3_aa: CASSIWTGYRDQETQYF

clone_size: -
d_call: -
j_call: TRBJ2-5
v_call: TRBV15
cdr3_nt: TGTGCCACCAGCAGAGATCAGGGATTCGCAGAGACCCAGTACTTC
cdr3_aa: CATSRDQGFAETQYF

clone_size: -
d_call: TRBD1
j_call: TRBJ1-3
v_call: TRBV7-2
cdr3_nt: TGTGCCAGCAGCTTACAGGGCGGAGACAGGGACACCATATATTTT
cdr3_aa: CASSLQGGDRDTIYF

clone_size: -
d_call: TRBD1
j_call: TRBJ1-2
v_call: TRBV6-1
cdr3_nt: TGTGCCAGCACGACTGTACAGGGGAACTATGGCTACACCTTC
cdr3_aa: CASTTVQGNYGYTF

clone_size: -
d_call: -
j_call: TRBJ1-4
v_call: TRBV5-6
cdr3_nt: TGTGCCAGCAGCTTGCGGTCCCCTGCAACTAATGAAAAACTGTTTTTT
cdr3_aa: CASSLRSPATNEKLFF

clone_size: -
d_call: -
j_call: TRBJ1-1
v_call: TRBV18
cdr3_nt: TGTGCCAGCTCACCACTTCGCGGGGGAAACACTGAAGCTTTCTTT
cdr3_aa: CASSPLRGGNTEAFF

clone_size: once
d_call: -
j_call: TRBJ1-2
v_call: TRBV20-1
cdr3_nt: TGCAGTGCTAGAGGGGGGGTGGGCTACACCTTC
cdr3_aa: CSARGGVGYTF

clone_size: -
d_call: TRBD2
j_call: TRBJ2-7
v_call: TRBV7-2
cdr3_nt: TGTGCCAGCAGCGCAAGGGTAGCGGGGGGTTCCTACGAGCAGTACTTC
cdr3_aa: CASSARVAGGSYEQYF

clone_size: -
d_call: -
j_call: TRBJ2-7
v_call: TRBV9
cdr3_nt: TGTGCCAGCAGCGTATCCCCGACAGGAGTTTACGAGCAGTACTTC
cdr3_aa: CASSVSPTGVYEQYF

clone_size: -
d_call: TRBD1
j_call: TRBJ1-1
v_call: TRBV9
cdr3_nt: TGTGCCAGCAGCGAGACAGGGATAGACACTGAAGCTTTCTTT
cdr3_aa: CASSETGIDTEAFF

clone_size: few
d_call: -
j_call: TRBJ2-1
v_call: TRBV11-2
cdr3_nt: TGTGCCAGCAGCTTTTCCAGAAACAATGAGCAGTTCTTC
cdr3_aa: CASSFSRNNEQFF

clone_size: -
d_call: TRBD1
j_call: TRBJ1-5
v_call: TRBV18
cdr3_nt: TGTGCCAGCTCACCACTGACAGGGCGCAATCAGCCCCAGCATTTT
cdr3_aa: CASSPLTGRNQPQHF

clone_size: -
d_call: -
j_call: TRBJ2-3
v_call: TRBV6-5
cdr3_nt: TGTGCCAGCAGGCGACAGAGCCTTTCCACAGATACGCAGTATTTT
cdr3_aa: CASRRQSLSTDTQYF

clone_size: -
d_call: -
j_call: TRBJ1-2
v_call: TRBV2
cdr3_nt: TGTGCCAGCAGTGGAGGGCAGGAGTATGGCTACACCTTC
cdr3_aa: CASSGGQEYGYTF

clone_size: -
d_call: -
j_call: TRBJ2-2
v_call: TRBV5-1
cdr3_nt: TGCGCCAGCAGCTACGGGACGAACACCGGGGAGCTGTTTTTT
cdr3_aa: CASSYGTNTGELFF

clone_size: -
d_call: -
j_call: TRBJ2-4
v_call: TRBV28
cdr3_nt: TGTGCCAGCAGTTCACACCAAGCCAAAAACATTCAGTACTTC
cdr3_aa: CASSSHQAKNIQYF

clone_size: -
d_call: -
j_call: TRBJ1-1
v_call: TRBV5-1
cdr3_nt: TGCGCCAGCAGCCTACAGGGCGGAGTGAACACTGAAGCTTTCTTT
cdr3_aa: CASSLQGGVNTEAFF

clone_size: -
d_call: TRBD1
j_call: TRBJ2-3
v_call: TRBV6-6
cdr3_nt: TGTGCCAGCAGTCCCGGGACAGGGGGCTTAGATACGCAGTATTTT
cdr3_aa: CASSPGTGGLDTQYF

clone_size: once
d_call: TRBD2
j_call: TRBJ2-7
v_call: TRBV10-3
cdr3_nt: TGTGCCATCAGTGAGACTAGCGGTACCTACGAGCAGTACTTC
cdr3_aa: CAISETSGTYEQYF

clone_size: few
d_call: TRBD1
j_call: TRBJ2-5
v_call: TRBV11-2
cdr3_nt: TGTGCCAGCAGCGCGGACAGGGGATGGGAGACCCAGTACTTC
cdr3_aa: CASSADRGWETQYF

clone_size: -
d_call: TRBD1
j_call: TRBJ1-2
v_call: TRBV5-1
cdr3_nt: TGCGCCAGCAGCATCCCAGGGACAGGGGGCGGCTACACCTTC
cdr3_aa: CASSIPGTGGGYTF

clone_size: -
d_call: TRBD2
j_call: TRBJ2-1
v_call: TRBV11-2
cdr3_nt: TGTGCCAGCAGCCTCCAAGCGGGAGGGCTGTTCTTC
cdr3_aa: CASSLQAGGLFF

clone_size: -
d_call: TRBD1
j_call: TRBJ1-4
v_call: TRBV2
cdr3_nt: TGTGCCAGCAGGGGACAGATCGTAACTAATGAAAAACTGTTTTTT
cdr3_aa: CASRGQIVTNEKLFF

clone_size: -
d_call: -
j_call: TRBJ2-7
v_call: TRBV28
cdr3_nt: TGTGCCAGCACCCGGGACACCCCCTACGAGCAGTACTTC
cdr3_aa: CASTRDTPYEQYF

clone_size: -
d_call: TRBD1
j_call: TRBJ2-7
v_call: TRBV2
cdr3_nt: TGTGCCAGCAGTGAACAGGGGGCAGTCGAGCAGTACTTC
cdr3_aa: CASSEQGAVEQYF

clone_size: -
d_call: -
j_call: TRBJ2-7
v_call: TRBV4-1
cdr3_nt: TGCGCCAGCAGCGGAATCGCGGCCTACGAGCAGTACTTC
cdr3_aa: CASSGIAAYEQYF

clone_size: -
d_call: -
j_call: TRBJ2-5
v_call: TRBV5-1
cdr3_nt: TGCGCCAGCAGCCTCAACCCTGTCGGGAGCGGGCAAGAGACCCAGTACTTC
cdr3_aa: CASSLNPVGSGQETQYF

clone_size: -
d_call: TRBD1
j_call: TRBJ2-5
v_call: TRBV6-1
cdr3_nt: TGTGCCAGCAGCAAAGGACAGGGAGCGGAGACCCAGTACTTC
cdr3_aa: CASSKGQGAETQYF

clone_size: -
d_call: -
j_call: TRBJ2-2
v_call: TRBV6-5
cdr3_nt: TGTGCCAGCAGTGGGGCCTTGCCCGCGGTGGGGGAGCTGTTTTTT
cdr3_aa: CASSGALPAVGELFF

clone_size: few
d_call: TRBD1
j_call: TRBJ1-4
v_call: TRBV6-1
cdr3_nt: TGTGCCAGCAGTTCCGGGACAGGGCTCAATGAAAAACTGTTTTTT
cdr3_aa: CASSSGTGLNEKLFF

clone_size: -
d_call: -
j_call: TRBJ2-2
v_call: TRBV5-6
cdr3_nt: TGTGCCAGCAGCCCCGGAGGGCGGTCGAACACCGGGGAGCTGTTTTTT
cdr3_aa: CASSPGGRSNTGELFF

clone_size: -
d_call: -
j_call: TRBJ1-3
v_call: TRBV6-1
cdr3_nt: TGTGCCAGCAGTGAACTGGGAGGAACTGGAAACACCATATATTTT
cdr3_aa: CASSELGGTGNTIYF

clone_size: -
d_call: -
j_call: TRBJ1-4
v_call: TRBV29-1
cdr3_nt: TGCAGCGTTGCCCAGGGTGGTGAAAAACTGTTTTTT
cdr3_aa: CSVAQGGEKLFF

clone_size: -
d_call: -
j_call: TRBJ2-6
v_call: TRBV9
cdr3_nt: TGTGCCAGCAGCGTAGGTGTTTACTCTGGGGCCAACGTCCTGACTTTC
cdr3_aa: CASSVGVYSGANVLTF

clone_size: -
d_call: TRBD1
j_call: TRBJ2-1
v_call: TRBV27
cdr3_nt: TGTGCCAGCAGTTTAACAGGGGGCAATGAGCAGTTCTTC
cdr3_aa: CASSLTGGNEQFF

clone_size: -
d_call: TRBD1
j_call: TRBJ1-3
v_call: TRBV10-3
cdr3_nt: TGTGCCATCAGTGAAGGCCTACTACGGGACAGTGGGAACACCATATATTTT
cdr3_aa: CAISEGLLRDSGNTIYF